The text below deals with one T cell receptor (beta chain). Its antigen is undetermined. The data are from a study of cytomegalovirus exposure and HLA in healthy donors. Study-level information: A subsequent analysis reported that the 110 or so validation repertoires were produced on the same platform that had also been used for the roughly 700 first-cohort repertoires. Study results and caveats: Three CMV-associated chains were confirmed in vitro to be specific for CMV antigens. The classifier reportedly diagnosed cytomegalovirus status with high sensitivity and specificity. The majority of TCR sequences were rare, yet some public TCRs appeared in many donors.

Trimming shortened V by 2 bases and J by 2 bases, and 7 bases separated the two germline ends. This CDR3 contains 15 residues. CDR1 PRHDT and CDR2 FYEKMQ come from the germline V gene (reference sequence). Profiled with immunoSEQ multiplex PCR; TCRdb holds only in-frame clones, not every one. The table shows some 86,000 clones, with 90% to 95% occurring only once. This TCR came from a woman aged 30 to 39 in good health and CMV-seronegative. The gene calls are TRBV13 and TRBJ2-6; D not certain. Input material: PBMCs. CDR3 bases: TGTGCCAGCAGCTTACAGGTGGCTGGGGCCAACGTCCTGACTTTC. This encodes CASSLQVAGANVLTF.